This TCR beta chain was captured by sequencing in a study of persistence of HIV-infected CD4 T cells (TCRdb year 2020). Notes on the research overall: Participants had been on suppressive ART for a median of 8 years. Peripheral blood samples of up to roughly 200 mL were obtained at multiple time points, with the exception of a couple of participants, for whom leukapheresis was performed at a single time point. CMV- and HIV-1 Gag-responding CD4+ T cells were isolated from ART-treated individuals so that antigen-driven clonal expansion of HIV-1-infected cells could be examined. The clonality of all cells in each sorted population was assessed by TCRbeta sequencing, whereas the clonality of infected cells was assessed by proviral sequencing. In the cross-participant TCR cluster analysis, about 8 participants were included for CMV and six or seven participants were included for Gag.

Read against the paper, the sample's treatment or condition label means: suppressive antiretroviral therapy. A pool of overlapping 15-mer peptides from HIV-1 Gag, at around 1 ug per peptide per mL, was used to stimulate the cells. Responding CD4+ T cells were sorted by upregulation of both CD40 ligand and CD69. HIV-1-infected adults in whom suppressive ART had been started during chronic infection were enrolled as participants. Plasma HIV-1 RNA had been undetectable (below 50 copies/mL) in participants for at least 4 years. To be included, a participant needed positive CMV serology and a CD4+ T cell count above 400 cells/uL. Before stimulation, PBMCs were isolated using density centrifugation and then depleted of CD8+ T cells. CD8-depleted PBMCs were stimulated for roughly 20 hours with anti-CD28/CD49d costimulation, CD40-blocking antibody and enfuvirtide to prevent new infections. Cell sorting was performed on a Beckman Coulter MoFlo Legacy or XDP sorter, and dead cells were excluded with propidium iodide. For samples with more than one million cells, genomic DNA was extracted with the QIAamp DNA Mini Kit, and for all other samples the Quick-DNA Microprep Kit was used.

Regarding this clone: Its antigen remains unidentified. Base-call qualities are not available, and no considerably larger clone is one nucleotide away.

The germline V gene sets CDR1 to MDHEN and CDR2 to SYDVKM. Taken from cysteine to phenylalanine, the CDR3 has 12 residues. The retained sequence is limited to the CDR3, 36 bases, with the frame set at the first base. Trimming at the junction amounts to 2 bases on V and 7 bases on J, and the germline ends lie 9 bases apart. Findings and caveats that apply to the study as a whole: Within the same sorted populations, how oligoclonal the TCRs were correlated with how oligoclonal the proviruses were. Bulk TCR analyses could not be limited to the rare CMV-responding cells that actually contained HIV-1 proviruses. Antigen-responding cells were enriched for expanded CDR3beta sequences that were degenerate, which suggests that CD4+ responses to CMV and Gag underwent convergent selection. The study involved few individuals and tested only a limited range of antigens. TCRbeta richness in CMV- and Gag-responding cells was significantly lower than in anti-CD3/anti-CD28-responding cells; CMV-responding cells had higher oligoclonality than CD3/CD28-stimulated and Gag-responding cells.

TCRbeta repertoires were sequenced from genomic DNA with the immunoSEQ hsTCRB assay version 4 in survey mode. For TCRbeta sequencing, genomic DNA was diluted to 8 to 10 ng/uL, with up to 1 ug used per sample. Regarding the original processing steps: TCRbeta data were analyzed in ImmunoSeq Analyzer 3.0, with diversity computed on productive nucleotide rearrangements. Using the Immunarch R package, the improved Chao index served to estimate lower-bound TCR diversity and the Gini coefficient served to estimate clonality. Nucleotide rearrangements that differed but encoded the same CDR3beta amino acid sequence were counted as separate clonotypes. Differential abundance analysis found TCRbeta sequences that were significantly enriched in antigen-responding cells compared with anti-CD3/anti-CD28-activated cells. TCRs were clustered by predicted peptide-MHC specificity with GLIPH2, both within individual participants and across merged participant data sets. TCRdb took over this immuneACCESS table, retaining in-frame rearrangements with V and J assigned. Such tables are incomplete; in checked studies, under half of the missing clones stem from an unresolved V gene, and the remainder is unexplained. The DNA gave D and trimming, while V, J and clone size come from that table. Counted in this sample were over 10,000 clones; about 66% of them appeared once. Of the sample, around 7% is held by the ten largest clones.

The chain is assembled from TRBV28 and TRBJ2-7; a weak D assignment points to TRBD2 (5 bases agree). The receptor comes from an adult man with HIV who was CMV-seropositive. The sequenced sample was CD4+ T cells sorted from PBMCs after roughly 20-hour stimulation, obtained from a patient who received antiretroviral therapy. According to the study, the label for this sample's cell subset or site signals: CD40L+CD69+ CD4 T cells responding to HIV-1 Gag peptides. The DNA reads TGTGCCAGCAGTTTACTTACGGGGGAGCAGTACTTC. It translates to CASSLLTGEQYF.